This T cell receptor (beta chain) was recovered during a study of beta chain features in type 1 diabetes. Reverse transcribing all isolated RNA meant expressed TCRB transcripts were sequenced. Method: immunoSEQ multiplex PCR; TCRdb's copy keeps in-frame clones and lacks some. The sample has 600,000 or so clones, roughly 12% seen once. The study's findings and limits: TCRB rearrangement may or may not be influenced by HLA type; here this remained unresolved. The study found moderately but significantly shorter TCRB CDR3s in all four CD4+ subsets of Type 1 diabetes patients. PCR may have favored shorter templates equally in patients and controls.

This clone has more than one count but fewer than ten. Antigen specificity is unknown. The CDR3 extends over 16 amino acids. Sequencing was done on a sample of naive CD4+ T cells from blood. This receptor was obtained from a man aged 30 to 45 with type 1 diabetes. The V and J genes are TRBV12-2 and TRBJ2-3; the table names TRBD1, a call not compared with the DNA. TRBV12-2 counts as a pseudogene. For the CDR3, the DNA is TGTGCAAGTCGCTTAGCCGGCCTGACAGGGGCAGATACGCAGTATTTT. Translating gives CASRLAGLTGADTQYF.